Following are 5 T cell receptor beta chains from one sample sequenced in a study of CD8 T cells in Susac syndrome. Reverse transcription used roughly 0.45 to 1 ug RNA and random hexamers. One entry per CDR3 protein, called by TCRdb with MiXCR from the immunoSEQ multiplex PCR reads. The sample gives about 120,000 distinct CDR3 sequences, around 94% of which show up once; about 0.13% is in the top ten. What was sequenced was CD4+ T cells from PBMCs. Every receptor here comes from a human donor with multiple sclerosis.

The rearrangement joins TRBV14 to TRBJ2-7; TRBD1 might be the D (5 bases). Trimming took 1 base from V and 4 from J, leaving 11 bases between them. The CDR3 runs to 14 residues. The germline V gene has CDR1 SGHDN and CDR2 FVKESK. The CDR3 is CASSQVGVSYEQYF. The CDR3 DNA follows: TGTGCCAGCAGCCAAGTAGGGGTCTCGTACGAGCAGTACTTC.

The chain is built from TRBV30 and TRBJ2-1; 9 bases agree with TRBD1. CDR3 size: 12 residues. CDR1 is GTSNPN, CDR2 SVGIG, per germline (reference sequence). This CDR3 is CGTGQGFNEQFF. The DNA for the CDR3 is TGTGGGACCGGACAGGGGTTCAATGAGCAGTTCTTC.

This chain uses TRBV19 with TRBJ2-2, with 8 bases matching TRBD1. J gave up 4 bases and V 6 bases, and 7 bases lay outside the gene matches. This CDR3 region has 15 residues. Germline-derived CDR1 and CDR2 are LNHDA and SQIVND (reference sequence). CDR3 nucleotides: TGTGCCAGTAGGTCCAGGGGGCAGGCCACCGGGGAGCTGTTTTTT. Translation: CASRSRGQATGELFF.

The rearrangement joins TRBV7-9 to TRBJ1-2; possible D gene TRBD1, 5 bases. Trimming took 3 bases from V and 5 from J, leaving 16 bases between them. CDR1 and CDR2 (germline): SEHNR, FQNEAQ (reference sequence). The CDR3 is made up of 15 amino acids. This CDR3 reads CASSFGAGPGYGYTF. CDR3 DNA sequence: TGTGCCAGCAGCTTCGGCGCAGGGCCGGGGTATGGCTACACCTTC.

This rearrangement joins TRBV28 to TRBJ2-7; 7 positions agree with TRBD1. Trimming took 3 bases from V and 0 from J; bases not matched to a gene: 2. The length of the CDR3 is 14 residues. Germline V gene lookup returns CDR1 MDHEN and CDR2 SYDVKM. CDR3 bases: TGTGCCAGCAGTTTGACAGGGCACTCCTACGAGCAGTACTTC. It codes for CASSLTGHSYEQYF.